One and the same sample provided the 6 T cell receptor beta chains below, sequenced in a study of cytomegalovirus exposure and HLA in healthy donors. The PCR used 60 Vbeta and 13 Jbeta primers. Assay: immunoSEQ multiplex PCR; the TCRdb copy retains only in-frame clones and omits some. Of hundreds of thousands of clones in the sample, roughly 80% were seen once. The sequencing input was PBMCs. The receptors come from a young man in good health and CMV-seronegative.

J is TRBJ1-2 and V is TRBV28; TRBD1 matches 8 bases. The CDR3 contains 16 residues. Germline V gene sequence: CDR1 MDHEN, CDR2 SYDVKM. Trimming removed 6 bases from V and 3 bases from J; junction bases left unmatched: 12. CDR3 loop: CASRPPAGQGYYGYTF. The CDR3 DNA sequence: TGTGCCAGCAGACCTCCGGCTGGACAGGGTTACTATGGCTACACCTTC.

J is TRBJ2-7 and V is TRBV2; possible D gene TRBD2, 7 bases. The CDR3 is made up of 14 amino acids. Trimming removed 10 bases from V and 3 bases from J, with 19 bases in between. Germline CDR1 is SNHLY and CDR2 is FYNNEI. The CDR3 sequence: CATQREGGGYEQYF. The DNA for the CDR3 is TGTGCCACCCAGAGGGAGGGGGGGGGCTACGAGCAGTACTTC.

J is TRBJ2-7 and V is TRBV6-1, with D uncertain. The V gene's germline CDR1 is MNHNS and CDR2 SASEGT. This CDR3 spans 13 amino acids. Trimming pared 3 bases from V and 2 bases from J, leaving 8 bases between. The chain's CDR3 is CASSDGLPYEQYF. The CDR3 coding sequence is TGTGCCAGCAGTGACGGGTTACCCTACGAGCAGTACTTC.

The rearrangement joins TRBV28 to TRBJ2-5; TRBD2 agrees at 10 bases. The CDR3 totals 18 residues. Germline trimming cut 3 bases from V and 3 bases from J; bases unmatched to any gene: 13. Germline V gene data show CDR1 as MDHEN and CDR2 as SYDVKM. The CDR3 protein is CASSFLLAGEGGKETQYF. As DNA, the CDR3 is TGTGCCAGCAGTTTCCTTCTAGCGGGGGAGGGAGGAAAAGAGACCCAGTACTTC.

In its sample, this clone was seen once. J is TRBJ2-5 and V is TRBV2; TRBD2 matches 9 bases. V was clipped by 10 bases and J by 1 base; unmatched bases: 13. This CDR3 is built from 16 residues. Per germline, CDR1 SNHLY and CDR2 FYNNEI. Here the CDR3 DNA reads TGTGCCACCGGGCGGGGTAGCGGGGGTCTCCAAGAGACCCAGTACTTC. It is translated as CATGRGSGGLQETQYF.

This chain joins TRBV6-1 and TRBJ2-7; D possibly corresponds to TRBD1 (5 bases). V gave up 5 bases and J gave up 4 bases, with 12 bases separating them. This CDR3 contains 13 residues. The germline V gene encodes CDR1 MNHNS and CDR2 SASEGT. The chain's CDR3 is CASSLTQGYEQYF. In nucleotides, the CDR3 is TGTGCCAGCAGTTTAACGCAGGGTTACGAGCAGTACTTC.